A single sample gave rise to the 8 T cell receptor beta chains below, sequenced in a study of T cell responses to AZD1222 COVID-19 vaccine. Only in-frame clones appear in the TCRdb table, and some are missing; sequencing was by immunoSEQ multiplex PCR. The data show 35,000 to 55,000 clones, with 80% seen just once and roughly 22% held by the top ten. This material consisted of peripheral blood, taken 28 days after the second dose of the MenACWY control vaccine. All receptors derive from an adult who received the MenACWY meningococcal vaccine as a control.

The rearrangement links TRBV19 to TRBJ2-3, with a weak D call TRBD2 (7 bases). CDR1 is LNHDA, CDR2 SQIVND, per germline (reference sequence). The CDR3 contains 15 residues. The germline V and J ends were trimmed by 3 bases and 7 bases, with 17 bases remaining between them. CDR3 in amino acids: CASSISGGPGNTQYF. As DNA, the CDR3 is TGTGCCAGTAGTATCTCGGGGGGCCCTGGGAATACGCAGTATTTT. Variable domain in full (rest from reference TRBV19 and TRBJ2-3): DGGITQSPKYLFRKEGQNVTLSCEQNLNHDAMYWYRQDPGQGLRLIYYSQIVNDFQKGDIAEGYSVSREKKESFPLTVTSAQKNPTAFYLCASSISGGPGNTQYFGPGTRLTVL.

V gene TRBV4-1 combines with J gene TRBJ1-3; D is unclear. Trimming stripped 1 base from V and 0 bases from J, with 7 bases between. The CDR3 is made up of 15 amino acids. The germline gives CDR1 MGHRA, CDR2 YSYEKL. The CDR3 sequence: CASSQGRVSGNTIYF. As DNA, the CDR3 is TGCGCCAGCAGCCAAGGACGAGTCTCTGGAAACACCATATATTTT.

The chain carries TRBV28 and TRBJ2-1, with 8 bases matching TRBD2. The length of the CDR3 is 17 residues. Trimming at V came to 2 bases and at J to 6 bases, leaving 12 bases not matched to a gene. The germline V gene has CDR1 MDHEN and CDR2 SYDVKM. The CDR3 protein is CASSLKAGVLWGNEQFF. The CDR3 DNA reads as TGTGCCAGCAGTTTAAAAGCGGGAGTTCTCTGGGGCAATGAGCAGTTCTTC.

This clone was seen a few times. The rearrangement uses TRBV6-5 and TRBJ1-6; a weak D match, TRBD1 (5 bases). The ends were cut back, 7 bases at V and 10 bases at J, with 20 bases in the middle. The germline CDR1 and CDR2 sequences are MNHEY and SVGAGI. The CDR3 sequence is 15 residues long. CDR3 sequence (DNA): TGTGCCAGCACCCTCTCGGGGCCCGGGAACTCACCCCTCCACTTT. Its protein product is CASTLSGPGNSPLHF.

The V and J genes are TRBV3-1 (or the pseudogene TRBV3-2) and TRBJ1-4; 7 bases are a match to TRBD1. This CDR3 is 19 amino acids long. The V segment lost 6 bases and the J segment 8 bases; nucleotides outside the gene matches: 24. Germline CDR1 and CDR2: LGHDT and YNNKEL (reference sequence). CDR3 coding DNA: TGTGCCAGCAGACATCCAGTAAAACAGGGGTGGAAAAGGAGGGAAAAACTGTTTTTT. Residues: CASRHPVKQGWKRREKLFF.

This clone was detected ten times or more. This chain connects TRBV6-5 to TRBJ1-1; D remains ambiguous. V lost 9 bases and J 4 bases, leaving 18 bases between the germline ends. Germline CDR1 MNHEY, CDR2 SVGAGI. The CDR3 runs to 14 residues. CDR3 coding DNA: TGTGCCAGTCATTGGGCGGCCAGGAGCACTGAAGCTTTCTTT. It specifies CASHWAARSTEAFF.

J is TRBJ1-1 and V is TRBV3-1 (or the pseudogene TRBV3-2); weak D call: TRBD1 (5 bases). Per the germline V gene, CDR1 is LGHDT and CDR2 is YNNKEL (reference sequence). The CDR3 totals 14 residues. V lost 0 bases, J lost 4 bases, and 9 bases lay in between. CDR3 nucleotides: TGTGCCAGCAGCCAAGAAGTTGGGGGCACTGAAGCTTTCTTT. This codes for CASSQEVGGTEAFF.

The V gene is TRBV7-8, the J gene TRBJ1-2, with D uncertain. The V gene lost 2 bases and the J gene lost 6 bases, with 7 bases spanning the gap. The CDR3 spans 12 residues. Per germline, CDR1 SGHVS and CDR2 FQNEAQ. The CDR3 spells CASSLSFNGYTF. CDR3 nucleotide sequence: TGTGCCAGCAGCTTAAGTTTCAATGGCTACACCTTC.